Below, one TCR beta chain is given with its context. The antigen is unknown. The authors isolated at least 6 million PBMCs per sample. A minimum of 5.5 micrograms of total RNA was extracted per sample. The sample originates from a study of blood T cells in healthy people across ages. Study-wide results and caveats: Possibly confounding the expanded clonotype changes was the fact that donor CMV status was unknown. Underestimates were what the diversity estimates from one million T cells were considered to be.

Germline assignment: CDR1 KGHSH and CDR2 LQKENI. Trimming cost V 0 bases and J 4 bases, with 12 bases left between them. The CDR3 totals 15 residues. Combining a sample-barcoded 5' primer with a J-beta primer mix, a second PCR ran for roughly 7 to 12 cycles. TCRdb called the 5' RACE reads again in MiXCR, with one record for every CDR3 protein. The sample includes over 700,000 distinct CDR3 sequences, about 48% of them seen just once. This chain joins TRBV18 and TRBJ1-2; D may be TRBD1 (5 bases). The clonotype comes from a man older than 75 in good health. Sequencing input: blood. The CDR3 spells CASSPPTQGGYGYTF. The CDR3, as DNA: TGTGCCAGCTCACCACCGACTCAGGGCGGCTATGGCTACACCTTC. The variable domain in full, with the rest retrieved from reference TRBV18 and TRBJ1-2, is NAGVMQNPRHLVRRRGQEARLRCSPMKGHSHVYWYRQLPEEGLKFMVYLQKENIIDESGMPKERFSAEFPKEGPSILRIQQVVRGDSAAYFCASSPPTQGGYGYTFGSGTRLTVV.